These T cell receptor beta chains were read from a single sample in a study of cytomegalovirus exposure and HLA in healthy donors. Measured with immunoSEQ multiplex PCR; TCRdb has only the in-frame clones, and not every one. The sample has 200,000 or so clones, and its top ten clones hold 0.65% to 0.75%. Material: PBMCs. Receptors originate from a boy aged 10-17 years in good health and CMV-seronegative. CDR3s include the opening cysteine and the closing phenylalanine or tryptophan. Fields, in order: D gene, J gene, V gene, CDR3 protein, CDR3 DNA. D genes are given only for firm matches.

TRBD2 | TRBJ2-3 | TRBV7-2 | CASSLTSGAAMDTQYF | TGTGCCAGCAGCTTAACTAGCGGGGCGGCAATGGATACGCAGTATTTT
TRBD1 | TRBJ2-1 | TRBV7-9 | CASSDTTGLEFF | TGTGCCAGCAGCGACACGACAGGGTTAGAGTTCTTC
. | TRBJ1-4 | TRBV9 | CASSAGIATNEKLFF | TGTGCCAGCAGCGCGGGGATTGCAACTAATGAAAAACTGTTTTTT
. | TRBJ1-1 | TRBV7-6 | CASSLQGHTEAFF | TGTGCCAGCAGCCTGCAGGGGCACACTGAAGCTTTCTTT
. | TRBJ2-5 | TRBV6-5 | CASSYSIDYPETQYF | TGTGCCAGCAGTTACTCGATCGACTACCCAGAGACCCAGTACTTC
TRBD1 | TRBJ2-5 | TRBV6-5 | CASSYSKDRGQETQYF | TGTGCCAGCAGTTACTCGAAAGACAGGGGCCAAGAGACCCAGTACTTC
. | TRBJ2-2 | TRBV2 | CAIQGYRADTGELFF | TGTGCCATCCAGGGTTACAGGGCGGACACCGGGGAGCTGTTTTTT
. | TRBJ1-2 | TRBV4-1 | CASSPQDGFGGYTF | TGCGCCAGCAGCCCACAGGACGGCTTTGGAGGCTACACCTTC
TRBD1 | TRBJ2-1 | TRBV7-2 | CASSFTRQGRSYNEQFF | TGTGCCAGCAGCTTCACGAGACAGGGTAGGTCCTACAATGAGCAGTTCTTC
. | TRBJ1-6 | TRBV7-2 | CASSPFPAYNSPLHF | TGTGCCAGCAGCCCATTTCCAGCCTATAATTCACCCCTCCACTTT
. | TRBJ2-2 | TRBV5-1 | CASSLGVNTGELFF | TGCGCCAGCAGCTTAGGGGTTAACACCGGGGAGCTGTTTTTT
. | TRBJ2-1 | TRBV29-1 | CSVVALTYNEQFF | TGCAGCGTTGTGGCCCTGACCTACAATGAGCAGTTCTTC
. | TRBJ1-1 | TRBV7-9 | CASSLAPISQGTEAFF | TGTGCCAGCAGCTTAGCCCCCATCAGTCAGGGCACTGAAGCTTTCTTT
. | TRBJ2-1 | TRBV19 | CATNDRYNEQFF | TGTGCCACCAATGACAGGTACAATGAGCAGTTCTTC
. | TRBJ1-1 | TRBV13 | CASSLGSWGGDASPNTEAFF | TGTGCCAGCAGCTTAGGTTCGTGGGGAGGGGATGCGAGCCCGAACACTGAAGCTTTCTTT
TRBD1 | TRBJ1-1 | TRBV7-7 | CASSSNRGRTEAFF | TGTGCTAGCAGCTCCAACAGGGGGAGAACTGAAGCTTTCTTT
TRBD2 | TRBJ2-3 | TRBV6-4 | CASSETSGGTDTQYF | TGTGCCAGCAGTGAGACTAGCGGGGGGACAGATACGCAGTATTTT
. | TRBJ2-1 | TRBV14 | CASSQLIRTEGGVNYNEQFF | TGTGCCAGCAGCCAACTAATTAGGACCGAAGGAGGAGTAAATTACAATGAGCAGTTCTTC
. | TRBJ2-7 | TRBV10-1 | CASSESMSEQYF | TGCGCCAGCAGTGAGTCTATGTCCGAGCAGTACTTC
TRBD2 | TRBJ2-3 | TRBV19 | CASSGLAGTTDTQYF | TGTGCCAGTTCGGGACTAGCGGGAACCACAGATACGCAGTATTTT
TRBD1 | TRBJ2-7 | TRBV7-2 | CASSRDRGEYEQYF | TGCGCCAGCAGCCGGGACAGGGGAGAATACGAGCAGTACTTC
TRBD1 | TRBJ2-5 | TRBV11-3 | CASSLGQGPQETQYF | TGTGCCAGCAGCCTGGGACAGGGACCCCAAGAGACCCAGTACTTC